The TCR beta chain described here comes from a study of blood T cell repertoires in COVID-19 (dated by TCRdb to 2019 to 2021). About the full investigation: Samples covering the acute and convalescent phases of COVID-19 were provided by collaborators in the United States, Italy and Spain. The material from the prospective study consisted of cDNA or gDNA derived from T cells, B-cell-depleted T cells, or PBMCs. Subjects who had been exposed to COVID-19, were actively infected with it, or had recovered from it provided the deeply sampled blood TCRbeta repertoires that made up the dataset. The repertoires were released in a freely available public database intended as a resource for research on the immune response to SARS-CoV-2. Samples were obtained from the ongoing ImmuneRACE study (first 160 participants) and from 950 to 1,500 subjects provided by 6 global collaborators. Sample metadata almost always included a de-identified subject ID, COVID-19 status, age in years and sex. Where HLA class I and class II types were available, the types were taken from metadata supplied by the sample provider, not from assay-based typing.

Results the study describes overall, beyond this receptor: How much clinical and demographic metadata was included differed by source and by participant, and the metadata was provided uncurated.

On this clone itself: Its cognate antigen has yet to be identified. Base qualities are not recorded, but no much larger clone differs from it by a single base.

The collaborating institutions used their own protocols to collect whole blood in K2EDTA tubes. For TCRbeta analysis, collaborators shipped samples as frozen whole blood, isolated PBMCs, or DNA extracted from either of those sample types. TCRbeta CDR3 regions were amplified from genomic DNA using the immunoSEQ Assay, a bias-controlled multiplex PCR. The source study handled its data this way. The number of nucleated cells in each sample was estimated from the amplification of reference gene primers within the assay. To quantify the absolute abundance of each unique TCRbeta CDR3 rearrangement, sequence reads were collapsed and filtered. For each sample, productive Simpson clonality was calculated as the square root of Simpson's diversity index over productive rearrangements. The immuneACCESS repertoire file appears here via TCRdb, limited to in-frame rearrangements. These files lack a portion of the clones; in checked studies, under half of the deficit traces to unresolved V genes, and the cause of the others is not known. The V and J calls and clone size were taken over from that table, and D and trimming were inferred from the DNA. This sample has roughly 280,000 clones in its table, and 89% of those were observed once. The top ten clones comprise roughly 2.1% of the sample.

This TCR came from a man aged 50 to 60 with acute or convalescent COVID-19. The material sequenced was peripheral blood.

The nucleotides are TGTGCCAGCAGCCAAGACCTGGGAGCTCCCTTGCGGTTCTTC. This codes for CASSQDLGAPLRFF. Recombination joined TRBV3-1 (or the pseudogene TRBV3-2) with TRBJ2-1; the D segment could be TRBD2, given 5 matching bases. Its CDR3 holds 14 amino acids, cysteine through phenylalanine. The CDR3 DNA has 42 bases and is translated from base 1. The germline V gene (reference sequence) yields LGHDT for CDR1 and YNNKEL for CDR2. Relative to germline, V is 0 bases shorter and J is 15 bases shorter, with 18 bases between their ends.